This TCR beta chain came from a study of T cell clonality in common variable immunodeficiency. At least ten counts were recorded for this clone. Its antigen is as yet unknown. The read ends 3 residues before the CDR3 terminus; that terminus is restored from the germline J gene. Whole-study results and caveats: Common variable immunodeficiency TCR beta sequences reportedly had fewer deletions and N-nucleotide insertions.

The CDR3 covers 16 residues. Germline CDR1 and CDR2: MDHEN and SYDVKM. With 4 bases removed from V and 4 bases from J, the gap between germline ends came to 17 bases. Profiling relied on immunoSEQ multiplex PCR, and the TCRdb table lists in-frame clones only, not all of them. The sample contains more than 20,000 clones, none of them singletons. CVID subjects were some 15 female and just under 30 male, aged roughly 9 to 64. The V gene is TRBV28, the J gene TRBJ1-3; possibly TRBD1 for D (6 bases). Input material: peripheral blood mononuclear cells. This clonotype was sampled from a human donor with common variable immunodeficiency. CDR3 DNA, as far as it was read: TGTGCCAGCAGTTCCTACGCCGGGACACGAGGAAACACC. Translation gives CASSSYAGTRGNT. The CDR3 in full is CASSSYAGTRGNTIYF.